This T cell receptor beta chain comes out of a study of T cells in localized non-small cell lung cancer (dated by TCRdb to 2018 to 2021). Describing the broader study: The study analyzed T cell repertoires of about 230 early-stage NSCLC patients, comparing tumors and uninvolved tumor-adjacent lungs. A mean age of around 66 years was recorded for the NSCLC patients, of whom 120 to 150 were male and about a hundred were female. The cohort comprised some 240 treatment-naïve NSCLC patients with resected, localized lung tumors.

This clone occurred once. Its specific antigen is unknown. No clone much larger than this one lies a single base away; base qualities are absent. Points the paper makes about the study in general: The highest T cell clonality was observed in uninvolved tumor-adjacent lung, where clonality exceeded that of tumor, suggesting that antigenic responses were more focused in uninvolved tumor-adjacent lung. Because the study design was exploratory, TCR variables were selected using unadjusted p-values without false-discovery rate correction. Because multi-region tumor sequencing was not done, intratumor heterogeneity could not be ruled out. Higher blood T cell density associated with longer overall survival, while higher adjacent-lung clonality associated with shorter survival. A median of approximately 57 of the top 100 tumor clones were detected in paired uninvolved adjacent lung, and some 28 of these tumor clones were also found among the top 100 clones of the paired uninvolved adjacent lung.

At diagnosis, peripheral blood, uninvolved tumor-adjacent lung and tumor were collected and stored as a combination of fresh-frozen and FFPE material. Blood samples were analyzed as peripheral blood mononuclear cells for TCR repertoire profiling. TCR beta CDR3 regions were sequenced from DNA using the immunoSEQ Assay. The published analysis was carried out like this. To compute T cell density, TCR beta template counts were normalized to usable DNA, which was estimated by amplifying housekeeping genes. Using the preseqR package, richness was estimated by extrapolating to 120,000 templates for tissue samples and 400,000 templates for PBMC samples. Clonality was calculated as one minus Pielou's evenness. Tissue-enriched TCRs were identified through differential abundance testing performed on productive amino-acid clonotypes, with a minimum total count of 5 and an alpha of 0.1. The Jaccard Index and the Morisita Overlap Index were used to measure how much the repertoires overlapped between compartments. GLIPH grouped TCR beta CDR3s together with public tetramer-defined viral CDR3s, and a viral motif had to include at least three viral sequences and show V-gene enrichment. In its TCRdb copy, this immuneACCESS table keeps in-frame sequences only and misses some clones. Where compared with another copy, unresolved V genes explain less than half of these, and the others have no known cause. Clone size and the V and J calls come from that table; the DNA yielded D and trimming. In all, the sample holds some 53,000 clones, and 75% to 90% of those were seen once. Over 15% of the sample comes from the top ten.

From the cysteine up to the phenylalanine, the CDR3 has a length of 13 residues. Just the 39-base CDR3 DNA is kept, in frame starting at base 1. V and J are trimmed by 0 bases and 10 bases, and the gene matches miss 6 bases of the junction. From the germline V gene, CDR1 is SGHDT and CDR2 is YYEEEE. The sample here was peripheral blood, taken before any cancer treatment. The receptor was derived from a male donor aged 60 or over with stage III squamous cell lung carcinoma. Rearrangement joined TRBV5-6 to TRBJ1-2, and 7 junctional nucleotides match TRBD1. The CDR3 amino acid sequence is: CASSLAQGYTYTF. The DNA is as follows: TGTGCCAGCAGCTTGGCACAGGGGTATACCTACACCTTC.